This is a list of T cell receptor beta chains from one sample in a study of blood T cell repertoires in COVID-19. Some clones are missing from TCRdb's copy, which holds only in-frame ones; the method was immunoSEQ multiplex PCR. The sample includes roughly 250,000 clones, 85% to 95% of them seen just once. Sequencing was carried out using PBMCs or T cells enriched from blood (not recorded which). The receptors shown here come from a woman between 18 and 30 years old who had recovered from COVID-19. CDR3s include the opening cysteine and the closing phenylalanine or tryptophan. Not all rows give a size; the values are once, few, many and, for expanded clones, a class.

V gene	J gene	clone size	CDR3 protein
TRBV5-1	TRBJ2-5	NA	CASTTGDQETQYF
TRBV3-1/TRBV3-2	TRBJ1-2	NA	CASSRSGLNFLYTF
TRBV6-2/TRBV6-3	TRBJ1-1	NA	CASSYTENTEAFF
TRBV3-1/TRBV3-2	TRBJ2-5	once	CASSSMETQYF
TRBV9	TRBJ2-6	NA	CASSVDQAPGANVLTF
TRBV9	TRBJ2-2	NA	CASSVGGGTGELFF
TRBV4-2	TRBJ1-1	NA	CASSQNRGRDTEAFF
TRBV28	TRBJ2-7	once	CASSLTAPEEQYF
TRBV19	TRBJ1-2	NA	CASTPGPGEGGYTF
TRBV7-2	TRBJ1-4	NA	CASSLVRGGEKLFF
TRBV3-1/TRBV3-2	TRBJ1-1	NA	CASSPPDRDAFF
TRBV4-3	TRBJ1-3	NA	CASSTQEFSGNTIYF
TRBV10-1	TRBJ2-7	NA	CASSEGPELYF
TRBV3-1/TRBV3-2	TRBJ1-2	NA	CASSQVQELDYTF
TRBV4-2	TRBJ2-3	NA	CASTRSSSGSTDTQYF
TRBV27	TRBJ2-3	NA	CASSLTAGGPTDTQYF
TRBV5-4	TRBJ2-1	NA	CASSLTGTGVNEQFF
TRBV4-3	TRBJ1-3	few	CASSQQPQGASGNTIYF
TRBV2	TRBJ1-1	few	CASSDDGDSSPTNTEAFF
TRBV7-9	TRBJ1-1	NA	CASSLGTGGHTEAFF
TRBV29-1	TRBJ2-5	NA	CSVESASRETQYF
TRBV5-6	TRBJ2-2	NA	CASSFGGLAGELFF